Listed below are T cell receptor beta chains from one sample, sequenced in a study of cytomegalovirus exposure and HLA in healthy donors. Here immunoSEQ multiplex PCR was the method, and the copy in TCRdb shows in-frame clones only, minus some. Found here are roughly 98,000 clones, roughly 80% of them singletons; the top ten hold about 2%. The sample taken for sequencing was PBMCs. Receptor source: a man aged 35 to 55 in good health and CMV-seronegative. The CDR3 runs from the conserved cysteine through the conserved F or W. The D gene is left open where the match is weak. The listing skips clone size in some rows; elsewhere it reads once, few, many or a size class.

>TRBJ1-1|TRBV5-1|14|.|.
TGCGCCAGCAGAGTCGGACACCAGGGCACTGAAGCTTTCTTT
CASRVGHQGTEAFF
>TRBJ2-1|TRBV21-1|18|once|.
TGTGCCAGCAGCAAATACCCACTACTAGCGGCCCCCGCCGGGGAGCAGTTCTTC
CASSKYPLLAAPAGEQFF
>TRBJ2-1|TRBV7-2|12|.|.
TGTGCCAGCAGCTTATACTCGAATGAGCAGTTCTTC
CASSLYSNEQFF
>TRBJ2-2|TRBV19|16|.|TRBD2
TGTGCCAGTAGTATATGGCGGGGGAAGAACACCGGGGAGCTGTTTTTT
CASSIWRGKNTGELFF
>TRBJ2-4|TRBV5-8|15|few|TRBD2
TGTGCCAGCAGCTCCCTAGCGGGGGGTAGAAACATTCAGTACTTC
CASSSLAGGRNIQYF
>TRBJ2-5|TRBV7-2|18|.|TRBD2
TGTGCCAGCAGCTTAAAGGTCCTACTAGCGGGAGTGGAGGAGACCCAGTACTTC
CASSLKVLLAGVEETQYF
>TRBJ1-1|TRBV27|16|once|.
TGTGCCAGCAGTTTACGATGGGGGACACAAGACACTGAAGCTTTCTTT
CASSLRWGTQDTEAFF
>TRBJ2-3|TRBV10-3|17|.|TRBD2
TGTGCCGTATCATCCGGGACTAGCGGGGGGGCCCGGGATACGCAGTATTTT
CAVSSGTSGGARDTQYF
>TRBJ1-1|TRBV29-1|12|.|.
TGCAGCGGCCTTGCGATGAACACTGAAGCTTTCTTT
CSGLAMNTEAFF
>TRBJ1-6|TRBV7-2|16|few|TRBD1
TGTGCCAGCAGCCTACACCAGGGGGGTGGTAATTCACCCCTCCACTTT
CASSLHQGGGNSPLHF
>TRBJ2-1|TRBV19|16|.|TRBD2
TGTGCCAGTAGCCCCGGAGGACTAGCCTCCTACAATGAGCAGTTCTTC
CASSPGGLASYNEQFF
>TRBJ1-2|TRBV9|16|.|.
TGTGCCAGCAGCGAACCAGGAGGGAGTTTCGGCTATGGCTACACCTTC
CASSEPGGSFGYGYTF
>TRBJ2-5|TRBV10-3|15|.|.
TGTGCCATCAGTGACGCGACGGGGATCGAAGAGACCCAGTACTTC
CAISDATGIEETQYF
>TRBJ1-2|TRBV29-1|11|.|.
TGCAGCGTTGGTCCGGGGGACGGCTACACCTTC
CSVGPGDGYTF
>TRBJ2-1|TRBV5-1|13|.|TRBD2
TGCGCCAGCAGCCTGGTAACTAGCGATGAGCAGTTCTTC
CASSLVTSDEQFF
>TRBJ2-7|TRBV6-5|14|.|.
TGTGCCAGCACTCCAGACAGGTTTGCCTACGAGCAGTACTTC
CASTPDRFAYEQYF
>TRBJ2-5|TRBV5-1|14|.|.
TGCGCCAGCAGCTTGGCTATCAGAGAAGAGGCCCAGTACTTC
CASSLAIREEAQYF
>TRBJ2-4|TRBV19|15|.|.
TGTGCCAGTACCGGACTACCTAACACGAAAAACATTCAGTACTTC
CASTGLPNTKNIQYF
>TRBJ2-5|TRBV6-5|13|.|TRBD2
TGTGCCAGCAGCCGGGGGGGCATGAAGACCCAGTACTTC
CASSRGGMKTQYF
>TRBJ1-1|TRBV30|11|.|.
TGTGCCTGGAGTGTCGGGGCTGAAGCTTTCTTT
CAWSVGAEAFF
>TRBJ2-1|TRBV2|14|.|TRBD2
TGTGCCAGCAGTGGGCTAGCGGGGTACAATGAGCAGTTCTTC
CASSGLAGYNEQFF
>TRBJ1-3|TRBV19|19|.|TRBD1
TGTGCCAGTAGTATGGAAAGACCCGGGACAGGGACGGCTGGAAACACCATATATTTT
CASSMERPGTGTAGNTIYF